This T cell receptor beta chain was recorded in a study of identical twins. This clonotype was counted a few times. Each CDR3 protein gets one entry after TCRdb re-called the 5' RACE reads with MiXCR. This table has some 590,000 distinct CDR3 sequences, more than 9% appearing once. V lost 6 bases, J lost 5 bases, and 14 bases lay in between. This CDR3 contains 13 residues. CDR1 and CDR2 from the germline V gene are SGHTA and FQGNSA. The sample was also linked to a second study, of yellow fever vaccine responses in identical twins.

Sequenced material: PBMCs. This chain links TRBV7-2 with TRBJ2-7; tentative D call: TRBD1 (6 bases). The sequence came from a woman aged 18-35 years in good health. The CDR3 sequence: CASRLQGVHEQYF. The CDR3, as DNA: TGTGCCAGCAGGCTACAGGGTGTCCACGAGCAGTACTTC.